This T cell receptor beta chain was recorded in a study of blood T cell repertoires in COVID-19. This CDR3 region has 13 residues. Between the trimmed V and J ends, which lost 5 bases and 1 base, there was a span of 8 bases. Repertoires were generated with immunoSEQ multiplex PCR, while TCRdb's copy carries only in-frame clones and drops some. The sample holds under 250,000 clones, 81% seen once. J is TRBJ1-1 and V is TRBV12-3 or TRBV12-4; D is perhaps TRBD1 (5 bases). Sample: peripheral blood. This clonotype was obtained from a woman of 80 years or more with acute or convalescent COVID-19. This CDR3 is CASSIDRNTEAFF. The CDR3 region has the DNA TGTGCCAGCAGTATAGACAGGAACACTGAAGCTTTCTTT.